The rows below give T cell receptor beta chains drawn from one sample of a study of regulatory T cells in long-lasting Graves disease. TCRdb reanalysed the multiplex PCR reads using MiXCR and keeps one entry per CDR3 protein. There are hundreds of thousands of distinct CDR3 sequences in the sample; under 25% occur only once, and around 15% lies in the top ten. Sequencing was performed on peripheral blood mononuclear cells (PBMCs), taken when the disease was refractory, from a patient treated with antithyroid drugs. These receptor sequences come from a female donor with Graves disease. Each CDR3 is given with its conserved first and last residue. A D gene is named only where the DNA matches it firmly. Some rows mark clone size as missing; the rest say once, few, many or name a class of expanded clone.

CDR3 DNA,CDR3 protein,clone size,V gene,D gene,J gene
TGTGCCAGCAGTCCGGGGACAGGGCAACAGCCCCAGCATTTT,CASSPGTGQQPQHF,many,TRBV27,TRBD1,TRBJ1-5
TGTGCCAGCAGTTTAGGGCCAGGACAGGGGGGCATAGAGACCCAGTACTTC,CASSLGPGQGGIETQYF,-,TRBV28,TRBD1,TRBJ2-5
TGTGCCAGCAGTTTCGCCAGGGGCGATAAGACCGGGGAGCTGTTTTTT,CASSFARGDKTGELFF,few,TRBV27,-,TRBJ2-2
TGTGCCAGCAGTTTTGTGGCTCGAAAGGGAGGGACTGAAGCTTTCTTT,CASSFVARKGGTEAFF,many,TRBV28,-,TRBJ1-1
TGTGCCAGCAGCGTAGTACCGGGACAGGGAATTCCCGGGGAGCTGTTTTTT,CASSVVPGQGIPGELFF,-,TRBV9,TRBD1,TRBJ2-2
TGTGCCAGCAGTCCCCAGGGGCGGTCGACCTATGGCTACACCTTC,CASSPQGRSTYGYTF,many,TRBV28,-,TRBJ1-2
TGTGCCAGCAGTGGGCCGGGACACCGCATGAACACTGAAGCTTTCTTT,CASSGPGHRMNTEAFF,-,TRBV28,-,TRBJ1-1
TGTGCCAGCACTGAGGTCGTTGGGACCGGGGAGCTGTTTTTT,CASTEVVGTGELFF,many,TRBV28,-,TRBJ2-2
TGTGCCAGCAGCTTAGAAGTAGGTTATCAGCCCCAGCATTTT,CASSLEVGYQPQHF,few,TRBV7-8,-,TRBJ1-5
TGTGCCAGCAGTTTAGACGTCAGTAGATTGGGCCCTTCTGAAGCTTTCTTT,CASSLDVSRLGPSEAFF,many,TRBV28,-,TRBJ1-1
TGTGCCAGCAGTTTGAGGGGCGTCTATGGCTACACCTTC,CASSLRGVYGYTF,-,TRBV27,-,TRBJ1-2
TGTGCCAGCAGCTCGGGACCCCGGGAGGAGAATGGCTACACCTTC,CASSSGPREENGYTF,once,TRBV7-9,-,TRBJ1-2
TGCAGTGCTAGAGATCAAACGTTTAGCTCCTACAATGAGCAGTTCTTC,CSARDQTFSSYNEQFF,-,TRBV20-1,-,TRBJ2-1
TGTGCCAGCAGTGAATATCGGGGGACAGGGGGAGAGACCCAGTACTTC,CASSEYRGTGGETQYF,-,TRBV25-1,TRBD1,TRBJ2-5
TGTGCCACCAGCAGAATTATAGGACAGCAAGAGACCCAGTACTTC,CATSRIIGQQETQYF,few,TRBV15,-,TRBJ2-5
TGTGCCAGCAGCCCTATAGCGGGGGGGAACACCGGGGAGCTGTTTTTT,CASSPIAGGNTGELFF,-,TRBV7-8,TRBD2,TRBJ2-2
TGTGCCAGCAGTCTGGGACTAGCGGCTTTGTATGAGCAGTTCTTC,CASSLGLAALYEQFF,few,TRBV25-1,TRBD2,TRBJ2-1
TGTGCCAGCTCACAGGGACAGGGGATCTCTGGGGCCAACGTCCTGACTTTC,CASSQGQGISGANVLTF,-,TRBV18,TRBD1,TRBJ2-6
TGCAGTGCGACAGGGACCCGACGACGACTAGCGGGGGTGGCCAAAAACATTCAGTACTTC,CSATGTRRRLAGVAKNIQYF,-,TRBV20-1,TRBD2,TRBJ2-4
TGCAGCGTCCCTTGGCCCTTGGGGGAGCGTGACGCTGAAGCTTTCTTT,CSVPWPLGERDAEAFF,-,TRBV29-1,-,TRBJ1-1
TGTGCCAGCAGTTTGCGGACAGGACCTAACTATGGCTACACCTTC,CASSLRTGPNYGYTF,many,TRBV12-3/TRBV12-4,TRBD1,TRBJ1-2
TGCAGTGCAAGCCTCAGGGACCTGTATGGCTACACCTTC,CSASLRDLYGYTF,-,TRBV20-1,-,TRBJ1-2
TGCAGCGTATCACAGGGTTTATCTGGAAACACCATATATTTT,CSVSQGLSGNTIYF,few,TRBV29-1,-,TRBJ1-3
TGTGCCAGCAGTGGACGGGGTCCCGAGCAGTACTTC,CASSGRGPEQYF,many,TRBV2,-,TRBJ2-7
TGTGCCAGCATAGGTAGCGGGTACCAAGAGACCCAGTACTTC,CASIGSGYQETQYF,few,TRBV12-3/TRBV12-4,TRBD2,TRBJ2-5
TGCAGCGTTGAAATGTGGGACCCTTCCAGCTATGGCTACACCTTC,CSVEMWDPSSYGYTF,few,TRBV29-1,-,TRBJ1-2
TGTGCCAGCAGCTTAGCCCCTCCCGGGACTAGTTACGGGCAGTACTTC,CASSLAPPGTSYGQYF,-,TRBV7-2,TRBD2,TRBJ2-7
TGTGCCAGCAGCTTAGGGCGCCTGGGGTACACTGAAGCTTTCTTT,CASSLGRLGYTEAFF,many,TRBV7-8,-,TRBJ1-1
TGTGCCAGTAGCCGCCGCGGGGCAGCGAACACCGGGGAGCTGTTTTTT,CASSRRGAANTGELFF,few,TRBV19,-,TRBJ2-2
TGTGCCAGCAGCTTAACATCCCAGAACACTGAAGCTTTCTTT,CASSLTSQNTEAFF,few,TRBV7-9,-,TRBJ1-1
TGCAGCGTTGAAGTCAATCCCGGGGAGCTGTTTTTT,CSVEVNPGELFF,many,TRBV29-1,-,TRBJ2-2
TGCAGTGCTAGGCTAGCGGGAGTTAAGGCTGAGCAGTTCTTC,CSARLAGVKAEQFF,-,TRBV20-1,TRBD2,TRBJ2-1
TGTGCCAGCAGTCCTAGGAGGGGAGAGACCCAGTACTTC,CASSPRRGETQYF,many,TRBV28,-,TRBJ2-5
TGTGCCAGCATGCCCGGGCCTGGGATAAACTATGGCTACACCTTC,CASMPGPGINYGYTF,many,TRBV12-3/TRBV12-4,-,TRBJ1-2
TGTGCCATCAGTGAGCCCACAGGGGGAGGCTACGAGCAGTACTTC,CAISEPTGGGYEQYF,-,TRBV10-3,TRBD1,TRBJ2-7
TGTGCCATCGGGGTTGGGGCAGGGCAAGAGACCCAGTACTTC,CAIGVGAGQETQYF,few,TRBV10-3,-,TRBJ2-5
TGTGCCAGCAGCTTATCCGCGTGTGAGACCCAGTACTTC,CASSLSACETQYF,-,TRBV7-9,-,TRBJ2-5
TGCAGTGCCGGTTCAGCGGGACTCCTTACTAACTATGGCTACACCTTC,CSAGSAGLLTNYGYTF,few,TRBV20-1,-,TRBJ1-2
TGTGCCAGCAGCACCCCGGACAGGGCAGCGAGGGACAAAGGCTACACCTTC,CASSTPDRAARDKGYTF,-,TRBV7-9,TRBD1,TRBJ1-2
TGTGCCAGCTCCGACTACAGGGAGGTCGGGGAGCTGTTTTTT,CASSDYREVGELFF,-,TRBV18,-,TRBJ2-2
TGTGCCAGCAGCCAAGATTTGGTGCCCGGAATTCAGTACTTC,CASSQDLVPGIQYF,many,TRBV3-1,-,TRBJ2-4
TGTGCCAGCAGGATTTTAGTAGGGACAGGGGGCACCGGGGAGCTGTTTTTT,CASRILVGTGGTGELFF,many,TRBV28,TRBD1,TRBJ2-2
TGTGCCAGCAGCGCCAGCCCCCCGGGTGGAGGGAATGTCTATGGCTACACCTTC,CASSASPPGGGNVYGYTF,few,TRBV9,-,TRBJ1-2
TGTGCCATCAGTTCCCTACGGGGTGAGCAGTTCTTC,CAISSLRGEQFF,-,TRBV10-3,-,TRBJ2-1
TGTGCCATTCAGTCAGATACGCAGTATTTT,CAIQSDTQYF,-,TRBV6-2/TRBV6-3,-,TRBJ2-3
TGTGCCAGCAGTTCCCCCCTAGCGGGAGTTTCCTACGAGCAGTACTTC,CASSSPLAGVSYEQYF,many,TRBV28,TRBD2,TRBJ2-7
TGTGCCAGCAGCCAAGACCGACAGGGGAAGGGCGAGCAGTACTTC,CASSQDRQGKGEQYF,many,TRBV14,TRBD1,TRBJ2-7
TGTGCCAGCAGTTCCCACCTAGCGGGAGTCCACTACGAGCAGTACTTC,CASSSHLAGVHYEQYF,many,TRBV28,TRBD2,TRBJ2-7
TGTGCCAGTAGATGGAGAACCACTGAAGCTTTCTTT,CASRWRTTEAFF,-,TRBV19,-,TRBJ1-1
TGTGCCAGCGGAATTGGGACTGAAGCTTTCTTT,CASGIGTEAFF,many,TRBV28,-,TRBJ1-1
TGTGCCAGCAGCCGAACCTGGGACGGATATGGCTACACCTTC,CASSRTWDGYGYTF,many,TRBV7-9,-,TRBJ1-2
TGCATTCCCCAATTGGCGGACAGGGTTTATGATGGCTACACCTTC,CIPQLADRVYDGYTF,many,TRBV20-1,TRBD1,TRBJ1-2
TGTGCCACCAGCAGAGGCGGATCCTACGAGCAGTACTTC,CATSRGGSYEQYF,many,TRBV15,-,TRBJ2-7
TGTGCCAGCAGCCGTAGGACTAGCGGGAGCTATGAGCAGTTCTTC,CASSRRTSGSYEQFF,-,TRBV3-1,TRBD2,TRBJ2-1